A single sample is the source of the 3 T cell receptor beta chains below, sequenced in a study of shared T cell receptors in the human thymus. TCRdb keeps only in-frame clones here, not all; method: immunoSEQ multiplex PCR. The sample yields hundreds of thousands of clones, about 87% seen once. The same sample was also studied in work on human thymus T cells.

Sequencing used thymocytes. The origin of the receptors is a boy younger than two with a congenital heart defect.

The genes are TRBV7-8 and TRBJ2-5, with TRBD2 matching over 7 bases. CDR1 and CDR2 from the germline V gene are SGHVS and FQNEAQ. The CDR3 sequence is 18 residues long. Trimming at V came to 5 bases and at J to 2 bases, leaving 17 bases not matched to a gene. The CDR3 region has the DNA TGTGCCAGCAGCAAAACGGCTGGGAGCGGGGACCAACAAGAGACCCAGTACTTC. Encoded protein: CASSKTAGSGDQQETQYF.

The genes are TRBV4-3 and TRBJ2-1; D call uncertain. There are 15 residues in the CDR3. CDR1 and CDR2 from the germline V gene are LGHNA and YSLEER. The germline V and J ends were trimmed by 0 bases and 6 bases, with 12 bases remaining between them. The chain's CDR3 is CASSQEGQIANEQFF. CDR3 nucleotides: TGCGCCAGCAGCCAAGAAGGCCAGATAGCCAATGAGCAGTTCTTC.

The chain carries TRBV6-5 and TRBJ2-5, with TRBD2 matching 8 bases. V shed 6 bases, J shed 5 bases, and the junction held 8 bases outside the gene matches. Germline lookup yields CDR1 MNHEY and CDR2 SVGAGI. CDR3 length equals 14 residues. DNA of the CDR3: TGTGCCAGCAGCCCCGGGGGGGCGGGGGAGACCCAGTACTTC. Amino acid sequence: CASSPGGAGETQYF.